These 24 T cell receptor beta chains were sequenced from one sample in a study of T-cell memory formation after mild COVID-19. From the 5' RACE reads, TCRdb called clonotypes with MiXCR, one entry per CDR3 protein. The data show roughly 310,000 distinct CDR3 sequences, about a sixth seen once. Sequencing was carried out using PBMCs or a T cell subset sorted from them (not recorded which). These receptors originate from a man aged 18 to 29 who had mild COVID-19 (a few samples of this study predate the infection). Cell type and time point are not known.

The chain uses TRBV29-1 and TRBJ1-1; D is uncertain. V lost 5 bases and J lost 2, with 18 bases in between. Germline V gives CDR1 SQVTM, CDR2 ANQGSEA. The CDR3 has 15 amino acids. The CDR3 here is CSVTQRLDTNTEAFF. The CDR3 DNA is TGCAGCGTTACCCAAAGGCTAGATACTAACACTGAAGCTTTCTTT.

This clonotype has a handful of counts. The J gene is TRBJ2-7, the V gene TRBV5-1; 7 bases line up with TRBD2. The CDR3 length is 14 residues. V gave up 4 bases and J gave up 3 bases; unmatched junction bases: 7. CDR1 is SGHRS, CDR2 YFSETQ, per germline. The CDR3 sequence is CASSPGGTHYEQYF. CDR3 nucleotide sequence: TGCGCCAGCAGCCCCGGGGGGACCCACTACGAGCAGTACTTC.

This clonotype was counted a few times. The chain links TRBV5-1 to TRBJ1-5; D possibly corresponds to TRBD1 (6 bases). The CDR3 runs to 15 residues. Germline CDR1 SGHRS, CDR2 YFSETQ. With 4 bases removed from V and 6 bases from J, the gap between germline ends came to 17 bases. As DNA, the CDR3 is TGCGCCAGCAGCCAAATGGGGGCTCAGGGTCAGCCCCAGCATTTT. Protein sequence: CASSQMGAQGQPQHF.

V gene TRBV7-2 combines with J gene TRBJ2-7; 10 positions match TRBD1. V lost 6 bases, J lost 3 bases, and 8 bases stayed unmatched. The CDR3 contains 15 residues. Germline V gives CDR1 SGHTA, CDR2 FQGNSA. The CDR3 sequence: CASRTTGQGSYEQYF. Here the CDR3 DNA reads TGTGCCAGCAGAACTACGGGACAGGGGAGCTACGAGCAGTACTTC.

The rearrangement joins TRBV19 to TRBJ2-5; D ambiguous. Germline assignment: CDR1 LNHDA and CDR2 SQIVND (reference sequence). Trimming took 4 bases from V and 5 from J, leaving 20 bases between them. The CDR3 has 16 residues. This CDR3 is CASSRAAATPSETQYF. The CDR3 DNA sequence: TGTGCCAGTAGTAGGGCGGCAGCGACGCCCTCGGAGACCCAGTACTTC.

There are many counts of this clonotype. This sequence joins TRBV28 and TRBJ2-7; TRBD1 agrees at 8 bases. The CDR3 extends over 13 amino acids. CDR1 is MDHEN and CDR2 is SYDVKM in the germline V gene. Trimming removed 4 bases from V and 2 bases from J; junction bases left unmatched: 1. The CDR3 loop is CASSSQGAYEQYV. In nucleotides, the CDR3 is TGTGCCAGCAGTTCACAGGGGGCCTACGAGCAGTACGTC.

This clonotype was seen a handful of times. The CDR3 reads CASSEARYPGTEAFF. The CDR3 DNA follows: TGTGCCAGCAGTGAAGCCCGTTACCCCGGGACCGAAGCTTTCTTT. The gene calls are TRBV2 and TRBJ1-1; TRBD1 is a possible D gene (5 bases). In germline, CDR1 is SNHLY, CDR2 FYNNEI. This CDR3 has 15 amino acids. Trimming took off 0 bases at V and 8 bases at J, with 16 bases between the two ends.

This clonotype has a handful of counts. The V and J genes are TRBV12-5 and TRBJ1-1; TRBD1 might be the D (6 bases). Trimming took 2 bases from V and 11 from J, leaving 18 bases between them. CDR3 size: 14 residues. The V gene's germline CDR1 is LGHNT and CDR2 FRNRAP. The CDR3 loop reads CASGLHGGAEHAFF. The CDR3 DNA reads TGTGCTAGTGGTTTGCATGGGGGCGCCGAACATGCTTTCTTT.

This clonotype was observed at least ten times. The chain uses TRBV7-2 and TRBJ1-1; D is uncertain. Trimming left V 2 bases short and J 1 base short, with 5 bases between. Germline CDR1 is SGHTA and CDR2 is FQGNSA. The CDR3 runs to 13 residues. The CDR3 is CASSLLGNTEAFF. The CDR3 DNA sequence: TGTGCCAGCAGCTTATTGGGGAACACTGAAGCTTTCTTT.

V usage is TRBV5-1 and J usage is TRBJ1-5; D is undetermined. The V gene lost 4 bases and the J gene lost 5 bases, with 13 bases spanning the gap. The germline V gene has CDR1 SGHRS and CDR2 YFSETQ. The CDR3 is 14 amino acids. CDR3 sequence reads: CASSAEVSYQPQHF. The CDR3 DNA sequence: TGCGCCAGCAGCGCCGAGGTATCCTATCAGCCCCAGCATTTT.

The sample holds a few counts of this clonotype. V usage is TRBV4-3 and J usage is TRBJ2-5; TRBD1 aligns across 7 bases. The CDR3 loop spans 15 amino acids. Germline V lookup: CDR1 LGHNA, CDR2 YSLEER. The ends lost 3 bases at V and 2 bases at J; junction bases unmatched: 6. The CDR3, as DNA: TGCGCCAGCAGCCAGGACTGGACAGGACAAGAGACCCAGTACTTC. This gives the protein CASSQDWTGQETQYF.

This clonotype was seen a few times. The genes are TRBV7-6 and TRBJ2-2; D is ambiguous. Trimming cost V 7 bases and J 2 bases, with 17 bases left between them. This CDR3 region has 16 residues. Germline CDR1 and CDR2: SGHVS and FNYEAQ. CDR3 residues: CASTRRFSANTGELFF. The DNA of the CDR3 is TGTGCCAGCACCCGGCGTTTCTCCGCCAACACCGGGGAGCTGTTTTTT.

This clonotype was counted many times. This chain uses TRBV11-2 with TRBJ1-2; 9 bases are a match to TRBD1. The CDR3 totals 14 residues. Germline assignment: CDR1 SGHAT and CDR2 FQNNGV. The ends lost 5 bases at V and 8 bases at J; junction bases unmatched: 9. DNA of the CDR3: TGTGCCAGCAGCCAGTCCGGGACAGGGTTGGGCTACACCTTC. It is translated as CASSQSGTGLGYTF.

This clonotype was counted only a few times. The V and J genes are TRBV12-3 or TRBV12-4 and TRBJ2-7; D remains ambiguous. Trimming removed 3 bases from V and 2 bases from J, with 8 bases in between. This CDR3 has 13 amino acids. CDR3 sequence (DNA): TGTGCCAGCAGTTTTGGGCTGACCTACGAGCAGTACGTC. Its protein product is CASSFGLTYEQYV.

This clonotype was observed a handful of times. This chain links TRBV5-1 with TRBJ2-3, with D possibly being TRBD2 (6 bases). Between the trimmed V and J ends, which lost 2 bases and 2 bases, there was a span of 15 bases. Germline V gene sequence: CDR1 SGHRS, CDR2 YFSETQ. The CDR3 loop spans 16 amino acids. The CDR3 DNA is TGCGCCAGCAGCTTAGGACTAACAATAATCACAGATACGCAGTATTTT. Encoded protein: CASSLGLTIITDTQYF.

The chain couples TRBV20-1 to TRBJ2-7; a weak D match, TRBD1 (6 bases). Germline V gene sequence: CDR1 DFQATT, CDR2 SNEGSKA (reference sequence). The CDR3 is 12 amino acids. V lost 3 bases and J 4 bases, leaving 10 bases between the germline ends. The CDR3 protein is CSASSRGYEQYV. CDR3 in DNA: TGCAGTGCTAGCAGCAGGGGTTACGAGCAGTACGTC.

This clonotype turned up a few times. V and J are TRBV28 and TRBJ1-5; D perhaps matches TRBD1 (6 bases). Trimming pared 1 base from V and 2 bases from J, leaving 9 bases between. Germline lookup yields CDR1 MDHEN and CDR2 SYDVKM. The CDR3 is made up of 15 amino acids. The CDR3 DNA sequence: TGTGCCAGCAGTTTATACGGGGGCGGCAATCAGCCCCAGCATTTT. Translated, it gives CASSLYGGGNQPQHF.

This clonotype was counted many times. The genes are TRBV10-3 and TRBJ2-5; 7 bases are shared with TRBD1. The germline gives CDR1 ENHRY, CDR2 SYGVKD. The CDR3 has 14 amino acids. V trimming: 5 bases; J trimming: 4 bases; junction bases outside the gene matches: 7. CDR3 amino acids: CAISRQGEGETQYF. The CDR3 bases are TGTGCCATCAGTCGACAGGGAGAAGGAGAGACCCAGTACTTC.

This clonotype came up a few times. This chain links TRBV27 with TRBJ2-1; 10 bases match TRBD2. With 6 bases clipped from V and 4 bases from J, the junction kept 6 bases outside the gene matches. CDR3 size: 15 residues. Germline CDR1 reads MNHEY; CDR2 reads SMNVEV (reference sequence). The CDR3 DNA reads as TGTGCCAGCAGGGGTGGACTAGCGGTTTACAATGAGCAGTTCTTC. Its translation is CASRGGLAVYNEQFF.

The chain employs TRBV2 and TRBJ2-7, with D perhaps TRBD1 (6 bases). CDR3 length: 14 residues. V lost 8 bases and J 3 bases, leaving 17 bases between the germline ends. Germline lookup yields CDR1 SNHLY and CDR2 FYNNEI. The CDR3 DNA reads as TGTGCCAGCTGGGAACTGGGACAAATCTACGAGCAGTACTTC. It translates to CASWELGQIYEQYF.

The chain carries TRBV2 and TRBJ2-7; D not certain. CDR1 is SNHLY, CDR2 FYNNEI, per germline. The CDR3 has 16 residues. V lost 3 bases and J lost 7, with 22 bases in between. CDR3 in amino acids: CASSDPYARALLEQYV. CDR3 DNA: TGTGCCAGCAGTGACCCCTATGCAAGGGCCCTCCTGGAGCAGTACGTC.

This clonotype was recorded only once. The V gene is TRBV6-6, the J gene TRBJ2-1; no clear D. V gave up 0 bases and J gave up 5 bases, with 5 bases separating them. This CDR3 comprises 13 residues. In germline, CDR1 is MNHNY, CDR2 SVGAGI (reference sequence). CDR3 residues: CASSYSGNNEQFF. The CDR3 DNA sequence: TGTGCCAGCAGTTACTCTGGGAACAATGAGCAGTTCTTC.

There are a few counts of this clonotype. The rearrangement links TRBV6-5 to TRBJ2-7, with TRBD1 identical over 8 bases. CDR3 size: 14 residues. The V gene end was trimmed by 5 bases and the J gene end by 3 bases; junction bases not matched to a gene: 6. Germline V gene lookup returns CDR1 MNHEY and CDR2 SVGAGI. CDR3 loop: CASSPRDRRYEQYV. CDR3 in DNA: TGTGCCAGCAGTCCCCGGGACAGGCGCTACGAGCAGTACGTC.

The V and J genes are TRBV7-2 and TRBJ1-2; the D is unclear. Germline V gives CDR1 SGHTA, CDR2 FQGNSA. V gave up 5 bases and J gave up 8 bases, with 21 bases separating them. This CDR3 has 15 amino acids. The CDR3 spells CASSNRDQEPWGYTF. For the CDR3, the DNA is TGTGCCAGCAGCAACCGTGATCAGGAGCCCTGGGGCTACACCTTC.